This TCR beta chain was documented in a study of T cells after yellow fever vaccination. Findings and caveats of the study: CD4 and CD8 compartments shared a small share of clonotypes. Most clones from primary vaccination were detected again post-booster (around 95% CD4, about 88% CD8). The bulk population could contribute abundant contaminating clonotypes to FACS-sorted repertoires.

The V gene's germline CDR1 is MDHEN and CDR2 SYDVKM. J was trimmed by 4 bases and V by 5 bases; bases with no gene match: 8. This CDR3 comprises 15 residues. Conversion of TCR transcripts into cDNA relied on 5'RACE template switching, which added a universal primer site and UMIs. TCRdb called the 5' RACE reads again in MiXCR, with one record for every CDR3 protein. The sample consists of 300,000 to 400,000 distinct CDR3 sequences, 8.7% of them appearing once. In this sample, this clonotype turned up a few times. Its matching antigen is unknown. This receptor was identified in a young man who received the YFV17D yellow fever vaccine. This specimen consisted of PBMCs, obtained on the day of the first yellow fever vaccination. The rearrangement uses TRBV28 and TRBJ1-5; 7 bases are a match to TRBD1. CDR3: CASSKQGLYNQPQHF. The CDR3 region has the DNA TGTGCCAGCAGTAAACAGGGGCTCTATAATCAGCCCCAGCATTTT. Supplemented by reference TRBV28 and TRBJ1-5, the full variable domain reads DVKVTQSSRYLVKRTGEKVFLECVQDMDHENMFWYRQDPGLGLRLIYFSYDVKMKEKGDIPEGYSVSREKKERFSLILESASTNQTSMYLCASSKQGLYNQPQHFGDGTRLSIL.